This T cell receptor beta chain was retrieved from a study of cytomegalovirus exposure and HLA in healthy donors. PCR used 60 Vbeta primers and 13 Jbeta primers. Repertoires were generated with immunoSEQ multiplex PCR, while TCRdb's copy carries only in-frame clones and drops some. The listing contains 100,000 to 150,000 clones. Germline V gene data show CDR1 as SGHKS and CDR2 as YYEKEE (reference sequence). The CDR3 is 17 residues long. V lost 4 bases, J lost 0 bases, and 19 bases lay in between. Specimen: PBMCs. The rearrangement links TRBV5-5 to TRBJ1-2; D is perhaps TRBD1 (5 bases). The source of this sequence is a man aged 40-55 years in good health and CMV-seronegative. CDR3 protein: CASSPEGHLLTNYGYTF. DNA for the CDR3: TGTGCCAGCAGCCCGGAGGGGCACCTACTAACTAACTATGGCTACACCTTC.